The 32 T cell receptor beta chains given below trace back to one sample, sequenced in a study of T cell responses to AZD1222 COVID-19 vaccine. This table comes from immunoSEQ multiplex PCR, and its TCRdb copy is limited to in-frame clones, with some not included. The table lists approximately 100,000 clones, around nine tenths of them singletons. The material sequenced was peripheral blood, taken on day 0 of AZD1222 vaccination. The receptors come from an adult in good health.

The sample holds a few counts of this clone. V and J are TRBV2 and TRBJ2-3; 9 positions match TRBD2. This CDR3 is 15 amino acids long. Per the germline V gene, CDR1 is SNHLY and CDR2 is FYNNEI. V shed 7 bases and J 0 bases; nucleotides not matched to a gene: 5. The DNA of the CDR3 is TGTGCCAGCACCCTAGCGGGAACTAGCACAGATACGCAGTATTTT. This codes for CASTLAGTSTDTQYF.

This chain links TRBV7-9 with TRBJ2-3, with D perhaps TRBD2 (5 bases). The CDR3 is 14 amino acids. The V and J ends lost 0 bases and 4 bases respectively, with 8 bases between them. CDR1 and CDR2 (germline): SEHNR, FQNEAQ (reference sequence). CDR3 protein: CASSLASVSDTQYF. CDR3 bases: TGTGCCAGCAGCTTAGCTAGCGTTTCAGATACGCAGTATTTT.

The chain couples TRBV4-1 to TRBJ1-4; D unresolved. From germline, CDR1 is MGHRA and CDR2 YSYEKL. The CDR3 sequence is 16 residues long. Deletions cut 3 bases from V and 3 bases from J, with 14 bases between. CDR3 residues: CASSHESFRANEKLFF. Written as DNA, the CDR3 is TGCGCCAGCAGCCATGAGTCCTTTAGGGCTAATGAAAAACTGTTTTTT.

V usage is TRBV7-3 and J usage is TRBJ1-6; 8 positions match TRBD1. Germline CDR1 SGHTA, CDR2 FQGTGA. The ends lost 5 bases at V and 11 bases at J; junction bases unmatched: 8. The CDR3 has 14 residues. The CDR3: CASSVSGGGTPLHF. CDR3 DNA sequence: TGTGCCAGCAGCGTCTCAGGGGGCGGGACACCCCTCCACTTT.

CDR3 sequence reads: CASRGTDGGALHF. As DNA, the CDR3 is TGTGCCAGCAGGGGGACGGACGGTGGAGCCCTCCACTTT. The rearrangement uses TRBV6-6 and TRBJ1-6; possible D gene TRBD1, 5 bases. The CDR3 is made up of 13 amino acids. V was trimmed by 6 bases and J by 14 bases, leaving 17 bases between them. Looked up from germline, CDR1 is MNHNY and CDR2 is SVGAGI (reference sequence).

The CDR3 sequence: CASSFPDGGGEKLFF. CDR3 in DNA: TGTGCCAGCAGTTTCCCCGACGGAGGGGGTGAAAAACTGTTTTTT. The gene calls are TRBV28 and TRBJ1-4; possibly TRBD1 for D (6 bases). With 3 bases removed from V and 7 bases from J, the gap between germline ends came to 15 bases. The germline CDR1 and CDR2 sequences are MDHEN and SYDVKM. The CDR3 is 15 residues long.

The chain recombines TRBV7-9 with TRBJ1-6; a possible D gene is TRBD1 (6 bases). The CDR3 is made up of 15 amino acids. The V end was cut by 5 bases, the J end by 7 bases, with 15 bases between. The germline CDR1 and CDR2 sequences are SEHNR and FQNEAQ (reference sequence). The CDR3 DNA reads TGTGCCAGCAGCCCCTCCAGGGGAGGAAATTCACCCCTCCACTTT. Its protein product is CASSPSRGGNSPLHF.

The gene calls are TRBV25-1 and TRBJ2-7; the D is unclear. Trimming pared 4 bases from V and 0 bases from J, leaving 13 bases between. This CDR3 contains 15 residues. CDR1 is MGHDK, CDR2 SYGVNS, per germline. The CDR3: CASSGSREFSYEQYF. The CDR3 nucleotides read TGTGCCAGCAGTGGAAGCAGAGAGTTCTCCTACGAGCAGTACTTC.

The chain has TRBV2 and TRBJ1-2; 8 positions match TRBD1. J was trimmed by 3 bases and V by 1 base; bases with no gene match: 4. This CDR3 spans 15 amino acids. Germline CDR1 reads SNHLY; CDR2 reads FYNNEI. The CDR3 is CASSEGTGGYYGYTF. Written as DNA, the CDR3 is TGTGCCAGCAGTGAAGGCACAGGGGGGTACTATGGCTACACCTTC. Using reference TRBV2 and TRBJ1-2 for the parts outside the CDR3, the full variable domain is EPEVTQTPSHQVTQMGQEVILRCVPISNHLYFYWYRQILGQKVEFLVSFYNNEISEKSEIFDDQFSVERPDGSNFTLKIRSTKLEDSAMYFCASSEGTGGYYGYTFGSGTRLTVV.

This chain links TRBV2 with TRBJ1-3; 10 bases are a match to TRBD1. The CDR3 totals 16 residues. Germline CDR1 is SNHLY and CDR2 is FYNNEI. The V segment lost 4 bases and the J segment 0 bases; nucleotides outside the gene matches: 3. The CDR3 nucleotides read TGTGCCAGCAGTGGACAGGGGGCCTTCTCTGGAAACACCATATATTTT. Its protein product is CASSGQGAFSGNTIYF.

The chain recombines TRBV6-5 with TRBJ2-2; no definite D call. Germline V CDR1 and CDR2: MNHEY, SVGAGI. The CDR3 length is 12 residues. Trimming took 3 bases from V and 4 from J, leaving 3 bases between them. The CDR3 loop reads CASSYFTGELFF. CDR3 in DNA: TGTGCCAGCAGTTATTTCACCGGGGAGCTGTTTTTT.

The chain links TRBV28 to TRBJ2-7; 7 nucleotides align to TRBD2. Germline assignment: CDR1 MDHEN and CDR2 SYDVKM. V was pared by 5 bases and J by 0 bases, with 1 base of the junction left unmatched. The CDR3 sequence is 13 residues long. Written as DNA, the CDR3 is TGTGCCAGCAGTGGGGGGGGCTCCTACGAGCAGTACTTC. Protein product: CASSGGGSYEQYF.

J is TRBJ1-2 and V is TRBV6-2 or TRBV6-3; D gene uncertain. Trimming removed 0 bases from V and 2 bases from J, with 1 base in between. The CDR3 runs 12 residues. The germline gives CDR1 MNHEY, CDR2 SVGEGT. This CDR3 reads CASSYSNYGYTF. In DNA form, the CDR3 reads TGTGCCAGCAGTTACTCCAACTATGGCTACACCTTC.

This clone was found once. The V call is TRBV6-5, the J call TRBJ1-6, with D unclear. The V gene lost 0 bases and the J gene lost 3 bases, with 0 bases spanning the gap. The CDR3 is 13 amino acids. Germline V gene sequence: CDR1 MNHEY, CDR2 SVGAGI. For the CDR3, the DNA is TGTGCCAGCAGTTACTCCTATAATTCACCCCTCCACTTT. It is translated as CASSYSYNSPLHF.

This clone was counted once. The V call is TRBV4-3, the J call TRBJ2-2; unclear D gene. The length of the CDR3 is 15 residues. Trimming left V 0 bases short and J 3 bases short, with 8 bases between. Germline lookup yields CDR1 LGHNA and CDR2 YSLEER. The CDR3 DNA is TGCGCCAGCAGCCAAGAGAATGGTCACACCGGGGAGCTGTTTTTT. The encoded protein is CASSQENGHTGELFF.

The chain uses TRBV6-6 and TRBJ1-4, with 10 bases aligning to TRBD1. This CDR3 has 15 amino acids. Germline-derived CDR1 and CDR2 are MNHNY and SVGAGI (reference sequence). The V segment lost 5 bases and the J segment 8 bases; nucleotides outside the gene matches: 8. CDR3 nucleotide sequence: TGTGCCAGCAGTCCGCCCGGGACAGGGGTGGAAAAACTGTTTTTT. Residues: CASSPPGTGVEKLFF.

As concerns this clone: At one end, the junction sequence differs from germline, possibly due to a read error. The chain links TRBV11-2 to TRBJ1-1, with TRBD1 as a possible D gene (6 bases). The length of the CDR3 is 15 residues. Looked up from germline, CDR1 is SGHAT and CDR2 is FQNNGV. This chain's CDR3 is CASSLGQTKNTEAFF. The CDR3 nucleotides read TGTGCCAGCAGTTTAGGACAGACCAAGAACACTGAAGCTTTCTTT.

The CDR3 is CASSQTYNEQFF. CDR3 DNA sequence: TGTGCCAGCAGCCAAACTTACAATGAGCAGTTCTTC. The chain has TRBV28 and TRBJ2-1; no reliable D call. The CDR3 sequence is 12 residues long. Germline CDR1 reads MDHEN; CDR2 reads SYDVKM. V lost 6 bases to trimming and J lost 4 bases, with 7 bases between them.

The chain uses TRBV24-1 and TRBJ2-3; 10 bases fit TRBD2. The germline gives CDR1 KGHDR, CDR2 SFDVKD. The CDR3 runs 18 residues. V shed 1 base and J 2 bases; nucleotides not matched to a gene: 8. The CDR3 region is CATSDFMVAGGNTDTQYF. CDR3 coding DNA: TGTGCCACCAGTGATTTCATGGTAGCGGGAGGTAACACAGATACGCAGTATTTT.

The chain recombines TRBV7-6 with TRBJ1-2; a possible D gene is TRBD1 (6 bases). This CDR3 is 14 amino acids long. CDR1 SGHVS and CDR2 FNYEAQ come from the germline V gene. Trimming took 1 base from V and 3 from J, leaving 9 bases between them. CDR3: CASSLVGGDYGYTF. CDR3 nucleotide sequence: TGTGCCAGCAGCTTAGTAGGGGGAGACTATGGCTACACCTTC.

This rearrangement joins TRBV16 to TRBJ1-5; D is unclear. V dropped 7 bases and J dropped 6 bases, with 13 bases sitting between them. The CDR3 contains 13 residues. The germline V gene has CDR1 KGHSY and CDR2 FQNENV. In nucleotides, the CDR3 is TGTGCCAGCAACCAGTGGGTAGCTCAGCCCCAGCATTTT. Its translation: CASNQWVAQPQHF.

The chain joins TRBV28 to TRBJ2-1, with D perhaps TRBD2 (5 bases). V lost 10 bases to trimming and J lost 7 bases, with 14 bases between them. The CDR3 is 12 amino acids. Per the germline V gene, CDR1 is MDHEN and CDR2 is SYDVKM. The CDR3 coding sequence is TGTGCCACCCTGGGGAGTTGGAATGAGCAGTTCTTC. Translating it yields CATLGSWNEQFF.

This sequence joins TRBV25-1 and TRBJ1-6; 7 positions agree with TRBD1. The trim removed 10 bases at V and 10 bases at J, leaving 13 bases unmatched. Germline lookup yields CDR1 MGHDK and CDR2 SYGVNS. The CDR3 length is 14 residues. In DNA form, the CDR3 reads TGTGCCAATAACGCGGGACAGTCGGACTCACCCCTCCACTTT. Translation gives CANNAGQSDSPLHF.

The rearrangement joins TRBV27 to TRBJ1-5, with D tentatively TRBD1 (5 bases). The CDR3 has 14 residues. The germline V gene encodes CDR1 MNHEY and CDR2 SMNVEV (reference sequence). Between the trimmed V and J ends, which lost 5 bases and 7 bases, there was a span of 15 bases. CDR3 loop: CASSRGGGQQPQHF. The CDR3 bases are TGTGCCAGCAGTCGCGGGGGTGGGCAACAGCCCCAGCATTTT.

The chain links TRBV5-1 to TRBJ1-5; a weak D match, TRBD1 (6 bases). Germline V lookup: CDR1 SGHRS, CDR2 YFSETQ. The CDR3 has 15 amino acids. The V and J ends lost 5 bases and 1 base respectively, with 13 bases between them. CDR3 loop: CASRRDIGSNQPQHF. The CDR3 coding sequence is TGCGCCAGCAGGAGGGACATCGGCAGCAATCAGCCCCAGCATTTT.

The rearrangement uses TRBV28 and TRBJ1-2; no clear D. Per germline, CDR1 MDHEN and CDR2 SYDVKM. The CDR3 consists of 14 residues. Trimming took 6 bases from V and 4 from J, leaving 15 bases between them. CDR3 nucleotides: TGTGCCAGCAGCCTATGGGCTGCATCCTATGGCTACACCTTC. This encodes CASSLWAASYGYTF.

The CDR3 DNA reads TGCGCCAGCAGCCCAAAAAGTCCGGGACAGGGTTATGGGATGAGCGTCTACACCTTC. The encoded protein is CASSPKSPGQGYGMSVYTF. The chain recombines TRBV5-1 with TRBJ1-2; 9 bases match TRBD1. After removal of 4 bases from V and 10 bases from J, the junction contained 26 bases not matched to a gene. Germline loops: CDR1 SGHRS, CDR2 YFSETQ. CDR3 length: 19 amino acids.

CDR3 sequence (DNA): TGTGCCAGCACGGGACAGGGGTACACCGGGGAGCTGTTTTTT. Amino acid sequence: CASTGQGYTGELFF. V is TRBV2 and J is TRBJ2-2, with 10 bases matching TRBD1. Losses at the gene ends were 7 bases for V and 3 bases for J; bases not matched to a gene: 2. This CDR3 has 14 residues. CDR1 is SNHLY and CDR2 is FYNNEI in the germline V gene.

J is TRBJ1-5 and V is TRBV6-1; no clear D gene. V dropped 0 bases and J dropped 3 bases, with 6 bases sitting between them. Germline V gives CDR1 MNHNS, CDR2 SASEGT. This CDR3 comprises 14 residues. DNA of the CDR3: TGTGCCAGCAGTGAAGCCCCTATCAATCAGCCCCAGCATTTT. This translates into CASSEAPINQPQHF.

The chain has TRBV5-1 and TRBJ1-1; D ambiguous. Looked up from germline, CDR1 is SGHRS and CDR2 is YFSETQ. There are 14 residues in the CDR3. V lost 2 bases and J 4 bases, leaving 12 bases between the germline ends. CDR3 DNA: TGCGCCAGCAGCTTTTCGCGGCGGAGCACTGAAGCTTTCTTT. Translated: CASSFSRRSTEAFF.

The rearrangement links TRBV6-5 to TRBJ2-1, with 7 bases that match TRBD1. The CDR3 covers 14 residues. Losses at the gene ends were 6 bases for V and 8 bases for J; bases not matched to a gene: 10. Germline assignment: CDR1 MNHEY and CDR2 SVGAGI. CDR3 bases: TGTGCCAGCAGAATCGGCACAGGGGACGATGAGCAGTTCTTC. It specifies CASRIGTGDDEQFF.

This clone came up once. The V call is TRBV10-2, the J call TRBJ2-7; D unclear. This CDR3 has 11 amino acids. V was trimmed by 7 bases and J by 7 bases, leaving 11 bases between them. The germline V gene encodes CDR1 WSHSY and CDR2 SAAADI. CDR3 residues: CASTNSWEQYF. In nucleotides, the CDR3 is TGCGCCAGCACCAACTCCTGGGAGCAGTACTTC.